One sample yielded the 17 T cell receptor beta chains listed below, sequenced in a study of Tregs in tolerant kidney transplant recipients. Data came from immunoSEQ multiplex PCR; TCRdb stores just in-frame clones and leaves some out. The sample shows 8,000 to 9,500 clones, about half of them seen only once. Antigens for these TCRs are unknown. The sequencing sample was made of CD4+ T cells from blood cultured with allogeneic cells. The source is a human donor in good health.

This chain joins TRBV5-1 and TRBJ1-1; 11 positions agree with TRBD1. V lost 1 base, J lost 5 bases, and 10 bases stayed unmatched. CDR1 and CDR2 from the germline V gene are SGHRS and YFSETQ. The CDR3 totals 17 residues. CDR3 protein: CASSLFIGGTGGTEAFF. The CDR3 DNA reads as TGCGCCAGCAGCTTGTTTATTGGTGGGACAGGGGGTACTGAAGCTTTCTTT.

The chain has TRBV7-9 and TRBJ2-7; D is tentatively TRBD1 or TRBD2 (5 bases each). CDR1 and CDR2 from the germline V gene are SEHNR and FQNEAQ (reference sequence). The V gene lost 8 bases and the J gene lost 11 bases, with 19 bases spanning the gap. The CDR3 loop spans 12 amino acids. The CDR3 sequence: CASGTNSLREYF. CDR3 nucleotides: TGTGCCAGCGGGACGAACAGCTTAAGGGAGTACTTC.

The genes are TRBV10-3 and TRBJ1-2; D gene uncertain. The CDR3 totals 13 residues. Between the trimmed V and J ends, which lost 5 bases and 8 bases, there was a span of 15 bases. CDR1 ENHRY and CDR2 SYGVKD come from the germline V gene. CDR3 region: CAISPALGRGYTF. The CDR3 nucleotides read TGTGCCATCAGTCCCGCTCTAGGGCGGGGCTACACCTTC.

Concerning this clone itself: This sample also contains other DNA sequences that code for the same CDR3. The rearrangement uses TRBV6-4 and TRBJ2-1, with TRBD2 matching 10 bases. CDR3 length: 15 residues. CDR1 MRHNA and CDR2 SNTAGT come from the germline V gene. The trim removed 0 bases at V and 6 bases at J, leaving 2 bases unmatched. The CDR3: CASSDSAGGPNEQFF. In DNA form, the CDR3 reads TGTGCCAGCAGTGACTCAGCGGGGGGGCCCAATGAGCAGTTCTTC.

The chain couples TRBV7-2 to TRBJ1-3; D is unclear. This CDR3 has 14 amino acids. CDR1 SGHTA and CDR2 FQGNSA come from the germline V gene. V lost 3 bases and J lost 0, with 6 bases in between. The CDR3 loop is CASSFHASGNTIYF. The CDR3 DNA reads TGTGCCAGCAGCTTTCACGCCTCTGGAAACACCATATATTTT. Combining the CDR3 with reference TRBV7-2 and TRBJ1-3 gives the whole variable domain GAGVSQSPSNKVTEKGKDVELRCDPISGHTALYWYRQSLGQGLEFLIYFQGNSAPDKSGLPSDRFSAERTGGSVSTLTIQRTQQEDSAVYLCASSFHASGNTIYFGEGSWLTVV.

This clone was found a few times. This sequence joins TRBV11-3 and TRBJ1-4; D remains ambiguous. This CDR3 contains 15 residues. Germline-derived CDR1 and CDR2 are SGHNT and YENEEA. V gave up 2 bases and J gave up 0 bases, with 7 bases separating them. CDR3: CASSLYGTTNEKLFF. In DNA form, the CDR3 reads TGTGCCAGCAGCTTATATGGGACAACTAATGAAAAACTGTTTTTT.

The sample holds a few counts of this clone. The chain links TRBV7-2 to TRBJ2-7; 8 positions agree with TRBD2. Per germline, CDR1 SGHTA and CDR2 FQGNSA. There are 14 residues in the CDR3. The V segment lost 10 bases and the J segment 2 bases; nucleotides outside the gene matches: 10. The CDR3 coding sequence is TGTGCCACCTCCTTCGGGACTAGGACCTACGAGCAGTACTTC. Protein: CATSFGTRTYEQYF.

The V call is TRBV19, the J call TRBJ1-5; the match to TRBD1 covers 7 bases. J was trimmed by 4 bases and V by 6 bases; bases with no gene match: 9. This CDR3 has 15 amino acids. Germline V gene data show CDR1 as LNHDA and CDR2 as SQIVND (reference sequence). This chain's CDR3 is CASRYRGWLNQPQHF. In DNA form, the CDR3 reads TGTGCCAGTAGATACAGGGGATGGTTGAATCAGCCCCAGCATTTT.

A word on this clone: A read error may produce the germline difference seen at one junction end. V and J are TRBV10-3 and TRBJ2-1; D remains unclear. Germline V gene lookup returns CDR1 ENHRY and CDR2 SYGVKD. This CDR3 is 15 amino acids long. The CDR3 nucleotides read TGTGCCAGCAGTTGGTCACACGCGACGTACAATGAGCAGTTCTTC. The encoded protein is CASSWSHATYNEQFF.

V and J are TRBV7-5 and TRBJ1-1; no check of the table's D call, TRBD1, against the DNA was made. TRBV7-5 is noted as a pseudogene. There are 14 residues in the CDR3. CDR3 DNA: TGTGCCAGCATTAGAGACAGGAGGAACACTGAAGCTTTCTTT. Translating it yields CASIRDRRNTEAFF.

This clone occurred once. The chain joins TRBV29-1 to TRBJ1-2; tentative D call: TRBD1 (5 bases). V was shortened by 6 bases and J by 5 bases, with 16 bases between the two germline ends. CDR1 and CDR2 (germline): SQVTM, ANQGSEA. This CDR3 region has 13 residues. The CDR3 nucleotides are TGCAGCGTGGGGGAATCGGACGGTTATGGCTACACCTTC. Translated, it gives CSVGESDGYGYTF.

CDR3 nucleotide sequence: TGTGCCAGCGGCAACTATGGCTACACCTTC. It is translated as CASGNYGYTF. The chain recombines TRBV7-1 with TRBJ1-2; D gene unclear. TRBV7-1 is an open reading frame, and its role is uncertain. Trimming pared 8 bases from V and 2 bases from J, leaving 3 bases between. This CDR3 comprises 10 residues.

The chain combines TRBV2 with TRBJ2-4; 8 bases line up with TRBD1. V lost 6 bases to trimming and J lost 7 bases; unmatched junction nucleotides: 11. The CDR3 loop spans 15 amino acids. Germline CDR1 SNHLY, CDR2 FYNNEI. The CDR3 DNA is TGTGCCAGCAGAGGCGACAGGGGAGGAGGGAACATTCAGTACTTC. It is translated as CASRGDRGGGNIQYF.

On this clone: A much larger clone lies a single base off, so this may be a read error. The chain employs TRBV6-5 and TRBJ1-6; D might be TRBD1 (5 bases). The CDR3 loop spans 13 amino acids. Germline V CDR1 and CDR2: MNHEY, SVGAGI. This CDR3 is CAGSRGGSSPLHF. In DNA, the CDR3 is TGTGCCGGCAGTAGGGGCGGGTCTTCACCCCTCCACTTT.

By share of the sample, this clone is medium-sized. The V call is TRBV18, the J call TRBJ1-3, with a possible D match to TRBD1 (5 bases). Germline values: CDR1 KGHSH, CDR2 LQKENI. This CDR3 contains 14 residues. V was clipped by 3 bases and J by 5 bases, with 11 bases between them. The CDR3 region has the DNA TGTGCCAGCTCACCTACAGGTCCCCGAAACACCATATATTTT. Its protein product is CASSPTGPRNTIYF.

For the CDR3, the DNA is TGTGCCAGCAGCTTGGCTGGGAACAGCAATCAGCCCCAGCATTTT. It is translated as CASSLAGNSNQPQHF. The gene calls are TRBV7-3 and TRBJ1-5; D not resolved. The CDR3 totals 15 residues. Germline assignment: CDR1 SGHTA and CDR2 FQGTGA. Trimming pared 3 bases from V and 1 base from J, leaving 10 bases between.

Written as DNA, the CDR3 is TGTGCCAGCAGGGCTTGGACCCCCTGGGGTGAAGCTTTCTTT. Its protein product is CASRAWTPWGEAFF. This sequence joins TRBV2 and TRBJ1-1, with D uncertain. Germline values: CDR1 SNHLY, CDR2 FYNNEI. This CDR3 region has 14 residues. Trimming removed 6 bases at V and 7 bases at J, with 18 bases between.